This T cell receptor (beta chain) derives from a study of blood T cell repertoires in COVID-19. Study as a whole: There were acute and convalescent COVID-19 samples, and they came from the United States, Italy and Spain. From T cells, B-cell-depleted T cells, or PBMCs came the material, which was cDNA or gDNA.

V lost 7 bases and J lost 6, with 7 bases in between. CDR3 size: 12 residues. Germline V gene sequence: CDR1 MNHNY, CDR2 SVGAGI (reference sequence). Method: immunoSEQ multiplex PCR; TCRdb's copy keeps in-frame clones and lacks some. This sample has roughly 280,000 clones, with 70% to 90% found just once. The material sequenced was peripheral blood. The receptor was isolated from a man in his sixties who had recovered from COVID-19. J is TRBJ1-6 and V is TRBV6-6; no clear D gene. The CDR3 loop is CASKEGNSPLHF. In DNA form, the CDR3 reads TGTGCCAGCAAGGAGGGTAATTCACCCCTCCACTTT.